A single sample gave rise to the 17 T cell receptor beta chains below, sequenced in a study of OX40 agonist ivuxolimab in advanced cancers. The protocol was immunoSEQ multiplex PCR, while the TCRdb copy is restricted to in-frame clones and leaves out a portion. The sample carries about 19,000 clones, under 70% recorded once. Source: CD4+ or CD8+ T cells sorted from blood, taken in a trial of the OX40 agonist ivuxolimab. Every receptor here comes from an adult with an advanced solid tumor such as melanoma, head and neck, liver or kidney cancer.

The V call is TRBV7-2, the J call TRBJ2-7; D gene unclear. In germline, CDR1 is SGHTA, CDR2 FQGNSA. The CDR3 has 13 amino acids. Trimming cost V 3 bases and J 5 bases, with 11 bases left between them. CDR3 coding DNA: TGTGCCAGCAGCTTGGGATCCGTCCACGAGCAGTACTTC. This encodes CASSLGSVHEQYF.

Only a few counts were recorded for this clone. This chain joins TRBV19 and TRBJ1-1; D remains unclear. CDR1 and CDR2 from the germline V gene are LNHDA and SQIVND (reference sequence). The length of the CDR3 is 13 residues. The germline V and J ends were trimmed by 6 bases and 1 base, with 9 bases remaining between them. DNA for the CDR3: TGTGCCAGTAGCTGGGCTGAGAACACTGAAGCTTTCTTT. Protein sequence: CASSWAENTEAFF.

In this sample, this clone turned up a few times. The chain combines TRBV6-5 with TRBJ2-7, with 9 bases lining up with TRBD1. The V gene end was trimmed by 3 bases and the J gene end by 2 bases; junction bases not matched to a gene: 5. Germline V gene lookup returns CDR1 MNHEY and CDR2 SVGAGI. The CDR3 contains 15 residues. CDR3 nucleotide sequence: TGTGCCAGCAGTTATGGGACAGGGACGACCTACGAGCAGTACTTC. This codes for CASSYGTGTTYEQYF.

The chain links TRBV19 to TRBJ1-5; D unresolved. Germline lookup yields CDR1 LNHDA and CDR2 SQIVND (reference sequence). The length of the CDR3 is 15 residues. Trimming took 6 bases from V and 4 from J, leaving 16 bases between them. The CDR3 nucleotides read TGTGCCAGTAGCAACGCCGGGCCCTATAATCAGCCCCAGCATTTT. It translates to CASSNAGPYNQPQHF.

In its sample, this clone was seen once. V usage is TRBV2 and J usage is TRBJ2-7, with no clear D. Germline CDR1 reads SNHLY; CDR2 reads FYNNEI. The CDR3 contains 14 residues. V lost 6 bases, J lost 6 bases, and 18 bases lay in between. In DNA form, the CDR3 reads TGTGCCAGCAGGCTCGGGCCTCCCTCCCTCGAGCAGTACTTC. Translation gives CASRLGPPSLEQYF.

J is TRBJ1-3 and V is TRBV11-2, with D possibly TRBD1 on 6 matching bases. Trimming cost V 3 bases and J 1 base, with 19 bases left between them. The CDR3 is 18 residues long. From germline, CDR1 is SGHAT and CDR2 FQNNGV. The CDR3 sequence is CASSFTMGALPSGNTIYF. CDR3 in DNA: TGTGCCAGCAGCTTCACGATGGGGGCCCTCCCGTCTGGAAACACCATATATTTT.

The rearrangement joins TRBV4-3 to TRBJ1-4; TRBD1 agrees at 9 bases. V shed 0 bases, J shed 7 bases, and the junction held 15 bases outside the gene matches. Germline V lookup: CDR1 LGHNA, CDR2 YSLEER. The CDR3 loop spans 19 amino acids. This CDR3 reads CASSQEVYGPDRGFEKLFF. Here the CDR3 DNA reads TGCGCCAGCAGCCAAGAAGTCTATGGACCGGACAGGGGATTTGAAAAACTGTTTTTT.

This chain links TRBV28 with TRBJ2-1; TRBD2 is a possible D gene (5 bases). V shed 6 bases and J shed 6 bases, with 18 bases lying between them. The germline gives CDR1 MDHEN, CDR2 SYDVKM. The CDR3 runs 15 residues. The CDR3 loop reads CASSGGSSILNEQFF. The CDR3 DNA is TGTGCCAGCAGCGGTGGATCTAGCATCCTCAATGAGCAGTTCTTC.

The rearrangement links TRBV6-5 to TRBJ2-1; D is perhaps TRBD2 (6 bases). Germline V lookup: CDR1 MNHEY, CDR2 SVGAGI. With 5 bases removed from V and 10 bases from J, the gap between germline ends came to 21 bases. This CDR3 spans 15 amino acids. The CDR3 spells CASSPGGVWRREQFF. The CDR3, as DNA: TGTGCCAGCAGTCCCGGGGGTGTCTGGCGAAGGGAGCAGTTCTTC.

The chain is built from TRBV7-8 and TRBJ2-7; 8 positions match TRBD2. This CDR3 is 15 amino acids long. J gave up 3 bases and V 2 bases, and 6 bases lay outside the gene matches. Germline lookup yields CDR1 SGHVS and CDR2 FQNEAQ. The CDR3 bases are TGTGCCAGCAGCTTACCGGGAGGGCCGGGCTACGAGCAGTACTTC. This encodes CASSLPGGPGYEQYF.

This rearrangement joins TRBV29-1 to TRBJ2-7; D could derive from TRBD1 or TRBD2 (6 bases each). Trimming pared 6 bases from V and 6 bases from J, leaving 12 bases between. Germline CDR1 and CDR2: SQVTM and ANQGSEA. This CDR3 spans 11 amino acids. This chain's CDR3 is CSVLRGREQYF. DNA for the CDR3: TGCAGCGTCTTACGGGGGCGCGAGCAGTACTTC.

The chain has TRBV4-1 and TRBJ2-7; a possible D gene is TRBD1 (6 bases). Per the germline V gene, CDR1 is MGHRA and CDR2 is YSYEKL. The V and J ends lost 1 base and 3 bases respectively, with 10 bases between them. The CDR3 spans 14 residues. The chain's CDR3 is CASSQGQEFYEQYF. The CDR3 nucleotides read TGCGCCAGCAGCCAAGGACAGGAGTTCTACGAGCAGTACTTC.

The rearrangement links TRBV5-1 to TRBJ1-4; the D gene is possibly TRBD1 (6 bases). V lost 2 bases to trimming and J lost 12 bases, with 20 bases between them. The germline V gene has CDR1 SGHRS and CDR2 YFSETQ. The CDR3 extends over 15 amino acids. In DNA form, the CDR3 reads TGCGCCAGCAGCTTTGAGGACAGCCCCGTTATCGAACTGTTTTTT. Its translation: CASSFEDSPVIELFF.

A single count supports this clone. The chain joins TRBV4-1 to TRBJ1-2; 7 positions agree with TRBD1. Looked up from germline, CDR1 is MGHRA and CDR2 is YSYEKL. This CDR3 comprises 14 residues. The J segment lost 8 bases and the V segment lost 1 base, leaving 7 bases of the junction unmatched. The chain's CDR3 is CASSQATGTGGYTF. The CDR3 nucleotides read TGCGCCAGCAGCCAAGCGACAGGGACGGGGGGCTACACCTTC.

Here the CDR3 reads CASSGLVSDTQYF. The CDR3 bases are TGTGCCAGCAGCGGCCTAGTTAGCGATACGCAGTATTTT. The V gene is TRBV7-9, the J gene TRBJ2-3; D is ambiguous. Germline-derived CDR1 and CDR2 are SEHNR and FQNEAQ (reference sequence). The germline V and J ends were trimmed by 5 bases and 6 bases, with 12 bases remaining between them. The CDR3 is 13 residues long.

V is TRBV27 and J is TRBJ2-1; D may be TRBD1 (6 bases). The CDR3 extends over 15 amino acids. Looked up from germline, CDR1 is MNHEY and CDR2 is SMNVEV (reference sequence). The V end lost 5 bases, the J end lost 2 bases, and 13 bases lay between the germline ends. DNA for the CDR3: TGTGCCAGCAGTGCCACAGGGTGGGCCTACAATGAGCAGTTCTTC. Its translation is CASSATGWAYNEQFF.

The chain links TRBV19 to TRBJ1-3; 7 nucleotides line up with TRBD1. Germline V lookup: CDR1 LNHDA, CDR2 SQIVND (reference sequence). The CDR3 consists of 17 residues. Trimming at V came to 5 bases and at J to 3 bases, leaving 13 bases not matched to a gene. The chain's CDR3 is CASSRDREGALGNTIYF. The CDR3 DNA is TGTGCCAGTAGTCGGGACAGAGAAGGAGCGCTTGGAAACACCATATATTTT.